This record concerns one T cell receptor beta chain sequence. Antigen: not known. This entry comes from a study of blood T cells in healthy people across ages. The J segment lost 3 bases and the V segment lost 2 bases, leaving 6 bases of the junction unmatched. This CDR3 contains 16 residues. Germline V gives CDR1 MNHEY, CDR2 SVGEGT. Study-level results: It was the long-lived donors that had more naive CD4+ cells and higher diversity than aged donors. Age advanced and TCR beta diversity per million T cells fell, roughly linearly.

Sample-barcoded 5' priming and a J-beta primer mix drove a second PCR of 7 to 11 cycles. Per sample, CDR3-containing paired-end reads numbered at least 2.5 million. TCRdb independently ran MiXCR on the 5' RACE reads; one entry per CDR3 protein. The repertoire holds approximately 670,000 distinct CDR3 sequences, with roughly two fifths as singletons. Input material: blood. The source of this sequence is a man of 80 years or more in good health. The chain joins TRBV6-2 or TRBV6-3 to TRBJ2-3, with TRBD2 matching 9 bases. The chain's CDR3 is CASSYEAGGGTDTQYF. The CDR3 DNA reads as TGTGCCAGCAGTTACGAAGCGGGAGGAGGGACAGATACGCAGTATTTT.